A single sample gave rise to the 14 T cell receptor beta chains below, sequenced in a study of brain T cells in children with intractable seizures. The assay was immunoSEQ multiplex PCR, and TCRdb's table has in-frame clones only and misses some. The profile shows roughly 120,000 clones, around 94% of them singletons. The sequenced sample was peripheral blood, obtained at surgery. The receptor source for this set is a boy in the first two years of life with hemimegalencephaly and intractable seizures.

The sample holds a few counts of this clone. The chain is built from TRBV5-8 and TRBJ1-5; 7 bases align to TRBD1. Germline CDR1 SGHTS, CDR2 YDEGEE. There are 14 residues in the CDR3. The V segment lost 5 bases and the J segment 6 bases; nucleotides outside the gene matches: 8. Here the CDR3 DNA reads TGTGCCAGCAGTCGTCCAGGGGGAGGTCAGCCCCAGCATTTT. This gives the protein CASSRPGGGQPQHF.

The chain is built from TRBV30 and TRBJ1-2; D not resolved. This CDR3 is built from 9 residues. The V gene's germline CDR1 is GTSNPN and CDR2 SVGIG (reference sequence). The CDR3 coding sequence is TGTAGTATTGACTATGGCTACACCTTC. It is translated as CSIDYGYTF.

V usage is TRBV6-8 and J usage is TRBJ1-2, with a tentative D call TRBD1 (6 bases). Trimming stripped 0 bases from V and 0 bases from J, with 17 bases between. Germline V gene sequence: CDR1 MNHGY, CDR2 SAAAGT. The CDR3 covers 18 residues. The CDR3 DNA is TGTGCCAGCAGTTACTCGAATCATCCCAGGGGCCCTAACTATGGCTACACCTTC. Translated: CASSYSNHPRGPNYGYTF.

V is TRBV28 and J is TRBJ1-1; D remains ambiguous. This CDR3 has 14 residues. V was clipped by 5 bases and J by 1 base, with 11 bases between them. The germline V gene encodes CDR1 MDHEN and CDR2 SYDVKM. CDR3 in amino acids: CASSPAGRNTEAFF. CDR3 nucleotide sequence: TGTGCCAGCAGTCCGGCGGGGAGGAACACTGAAGCTTTCTTT.

The chain combines TRBV29-1 with TRBJ1-2, with D maybe TRBD1 (5 bases). The germline CDR1 and CDR2 sequences are SQVTM and ANQGSEA. The V gene lost 4 bases and the J gene lost 3 bases, with 15 bases spanning the gap. The length of the CDR3 is 14 residues. CDR3 DNA sequence: TGCAGCGTTGTCTTTGCCAGGGAGTACTATGGCTACACCTTC. Its protein product is CSVVFAREYYGYTF.

V usage is TRBV6-1 and J usage is TRBJ2-2; D unclear. V lost 1 base and J 5 bases, leaving 14 bases between the germline ends. CDR3 length equals 16 residues. Germline V gives CDR1 MNHNS, CDR2 SASEGT. The CDR3 reads CASSEESGAGTGELFF. CDR3 in DNA: TGTGCCAGCAGTGAAGAGTCGGGCGCTGGAACCGGGGAGCTGTTTTTT.

This rearrangement joins TRBV7-3 to TRBJ2-5; TRBD1 matches 8 bases. The CDR3 is 16 amino acids. Looked up from germline, CDR1 is SGHTA and CDR2 is FQGTGA. The ends lost 2 bases at V and 5 bases at J; junction bases unmatched: 10. CDR3 in DNA: TGTGCCAGCAGCTTACGACGCAGGGGGCTTGGGGAGACCCAGTACTTC. Its protein product is CASSLRRRGLGETQYF.

This chain links TRBV6-1 with TRBJ1-5; the D gene is possibly TRBD1 (6 bases). Germline loops: CDR1 MNHNS, CDR2 SASEGT. The CDR3 has 17 residues. V was pared by 2 bases and J by 2 bases, with 16 bases between. The CDR3 nucleotides are TGTGCCAGCAGTGAACGGGGGGCGCCAGGAGGCAATCAGCCCCAGCATTTT. The encoded protein is CASSERGAPGGNQPQHF.

The rearrangement links TRBV19 to TRBJ1-4; possible D gene TRBD1, 5 bases. V was shortened by 10 bases and J by 7 bases, with 16 bases between the two germline ends. The CDR3 has 13 amino acids. Germline V lookup: CDR1 LNHDA, CDR2 SQIVND (reference sequence). The DNA for the CDR3 is TGTGCCACCGCGACAGTGAGGGGTGAAAAACTGTTTTTT. Its translation is CATATVRGEKLFF.

The chain carries TRBV9 and TRBJ2-7, with a tentative D call TRBD1 (5 bases). Per germline, CDR1 SGDLS and CDR2 YYNGEE. This CDR3 comprises 14 residues. Trimming removed 4 bases from V and 6 bases from J, with 17 bases in between. CDR3 bases: TGTGCCAGCAGCCCGACCCCCGCAGGGTCCGAGCAGTACTTC. Translated: CASSPTPAGSEQYF.

The chain couples TRBV27 to TRBJ1-2, with unresolved D. In germline, CDR1 is MNHEY, CDR2 SMNVEV (reference sequence). V lost 3 bases to trimming and J lost 2 bases, with 7 bases between them. The CDR3 loop spans 13 amino acids. The CDR3 DNA reads TGTGCCAGCAGTTTGGACGGAAACTATGGCTACACCTTC. The encoded protein is CASSLDGNYGYTF.

There are a few counts of this clone. The junction departs from germline at one end; a sequencing error may be responsible. The chain carries TRBV7-9 and TRBJ2-7; 8 bases match TRBD2. Germline CDR1 is SEHNR and CDR2 is FQNEAQ (reference sequence). There are 13 residues in the CDR3. The CDR3 protein is CATSGSGAYEQYF. The CDR3 coding sequence is TGTGCCACCAGCGGTAGCGGGGCCTACGAGCAGTACTTC. Using reference TRBV7-9 and TRBJ2-7 for the parts outside the CDR3, the full variable domain is DTGVSQNPRHKITKRGQNVTFRCDPISEHNRLYWYRQTLGQGPEFLTYFQNEAQLEKSRLLSDRFSAERPKGSFSTLEIQRTEQGDSAMYLCATSGSGAYEQYFGPGTRLTVT.

The chain has TRBV7-6 and TRBJ2-5, with a weak D call TRBD1 (6 bases). Germline V lookup: CDR1 SGHVS, CDR2 FNYEAQ. V was clipped by 5 bases and J by 2 bases, with 21 bases between them. The CDR3 is made up of 17 amino acids. The CDR3 coding sequence is TGTGCCAGCAGCAGGCGCCCCCGGGACAATCTACAAGAGACCCAGTACTTC. Its translation is CASSRRPRDNLQETQYF.

The rearrangement uses TRBV25-1 and TRBJ2-2; 9 nucleotides match TRBD1. The CDR3 consists of 17 residues. Trimming removed 5 bases from V and 3 bases from J; junction bases left unmatched: 10. CDR1 and CDR2 from the germline V gene are MGHDK and SYGVNS. The DNA of the CDR3 is TGTGCCAGCAGTCCCCATCCGGGACAGGGTCACACCGGGGAGCTGTTTTTT. Translated: CASSPHPGQGHTGELFF.